These T cell receptor beta chains were read from a single sample in a study of CXCR3-negative and CXCR3-positive naive CD8 T cells. With the 5' RACE reads reprocessed, TCRdb shows one record per CDR3 protein and no DNA. Here the sample table reports several thousand distinct CDR3 sequences. The sequenced material came from naive CXCR3- CD8+ T cells from blood. The receptors derive from a human donor in good health. Some clones in this sample may be carry-over from other donors' samples. Each CDR3 is given with its conserved first and last residue. For some rows the clone size is stated as once, few or many, or as a class when expanded; others skip it.

V	size	J	CDR3
TRBV7-8	medium-sized	TRBJ2-7	CASSLASGAAREQYF
TRBV5-4	-	TRBJ2-3	CASSLAGGPGDTQYF
TRBV27	medium-sized	TRBJ2-1	CATRGGTSYSSSYNEQFF
TRBV29-1	medium-sized	TRBJ2-7	CSVEEDRPYEQYF
TRBV21-1	medium-sized	TRBJ2-3	CASSKALVEFGLAESTDTQYF
TRBV20-1	-	TRBJ2-7	CSARPRDRPYEQYF
TRBV11-2	medium-sized	TRBJ2-5	CASSLSAASQETQYF
TRBV29-1	-	TRBJ2-1	CSVELASYNEQFF
TRBV27	medium-sized	TRBJ2-1	CASSLSRTGLHNEQFF
TRBV29-1	medium-sized	TRBJ1-2	CSVAGHSYTNYGYTF
TRBV10-3	medium-sized	TRBJ2-5	CAISETTGPNIETQYF
TRBV6-6	medium-sized	TRBJ1-2	CAAGGIGIRSGYTF
TRBV2	-	TRBJ2-3	CASSTLAGGTDTQYF
TRBV6-5	-	TRBJ2-3	CASSPRGTDTQYF
TRBV5-1	-	TRBJ2-1	CASSLGTLQDNEQFF
TRBV7-8	medium-sized	TRBJ2-5	CASSFRTGIGETQYF